This T cell receptor beta chain was observed in a study of blood T cell repertoires in COVID-19. V lost 4 bases to trimming and J lost 2 bases; unmatched junction nucleotides: 3. The germline gives CDR1 LNHDA, CDR2 SQIVND (reference sequence). This CDR3 contains 14 residues. Adults between about 18 and 89 years of age took part from 20 to 25 US areas. In the authors' methods: Counts of nucleated cells, estimated from reference gene primer amplification, were obtained. Profiling relied on immunoSEQ multiplex PCR, and the TCRdb table lists in-frame clones only, not all of them. That table gives V, J and clone size, and the DNA gave D and trimming. The sample has 150,000 to 250,000 clones; about nine tenths are singletons.

The receptor was derived from a woman younger than 45 who had recovered from COVID-19. The sequencing input was PBMCs or T cells enriched from blood (not recorded which). The chain combines TRBV19 with TRBJ2-5; the match to TRBD2 covers 8 bases. CDR3 region: CASSKGLDQETQYF. In DNA form, the CDR3 reads TGTGCCAGTAGTAAGGGACTAGATCAAGAGACCCAGTACTTC. Complete variable domain (other parts from reference TRBV19 and TRBJ2-5): DGGITQSPKYLFRKEGQNVTLSCEQNLNHDAMYWYRQDPGQGLRLIYYSQIVNDFQKGDIAEGYSVSREKKESFPLTVTSAQKNPTAFYLCASSKGLDQETQYFGPGTRLLVL.